This T cell receptor beta chain is from a study of CD8+ T cells in alopecia areata. This clone has a count of ten or more. Germline and genes here are mouse. Sequencing ends 4 residues short of the CDR3 end; the germline J gene provides the rest. This CDR3 has 16 amino acids. The junction had 6 bases not matched to a gene; V was cut back by 0 bases and J by 3 bases. The germline V gene has CDR1 MNHDT and CDR2 YYDKIL. Once RNA had been extracted, it was reverse transcribed into cDNA to act as the sequencing template. TCRdb's copy holds only in-frame clones and misses some; the assay was immunoSEQ multiplex PCR. The data show over 250,000 clones, with none appearing a single time. Cells from pooled cutaneous lymph nodes were sorted by CD4, CD8alpha, NKG2D, NKG2ACE and other markers.

The rearrangement links TRBV17 to TRBJ2-5, with 7 nucleotides matching TRBD1. This receptor was taken from a C3H/HeJ mouse with alopecia areata. The mouse strain carries the MHC haplotype H2-k. Sequenced input: CD4+ T cells sorted from a lymph node. CDR3 sequence: CASSREVRDRQDTQYF. The sequenced CDR3 bases are TGTGCTAGCAGTAGAGAAGTCCGGGACAGACAAGAC.